This T cell receptor beta chain was captured in a study of cytomegalovirus exposure and HLA in healthy donors. V trimming: 2 bases; J trimming: 3 bases; junction bases outside the gene matches: 7. Germline CDR1 is LGHNA and CDR2 is YNFKEQ. CDR3 length equals 15 residues. The PCR employed 60 Vbeta primers together with 13 Jbeta primers. Clones were sequenced by immunoSEQ multiplex PCR, and TCRdb holds only the in-frame ones, with some missing. This table holds 150,000 to 160,000 clones, nearly 80% found once. This chain links TRBV4-2 with TRBJ2-7, with 7 bases lining up with TRBD1. This receptor was identified in a man aged 25-45 years in good health and CMV-seropositive. Material for sequencing was PBMCs. CDR3 sequence reads: CASSQLRDRGYEQYF. The CDR3 coding sequence is TGTGCCAGCAGCCAACTACGGGACAGAGGCTACGAGCAGTACTTC.